This is a list of T cell receptor beta chains from one sample in a study of blood T cell repertoires in COVID-19. Repertoires were generated with immunoSEQ multiplex PCR, while TCRdb's copy carries only in-frame clones and drops some. The table has about 320,000 clones, 70% to 90% seen once; the top ten hold approximately 5%. The sequencing sample was made of PBMCs or T cells enriched from blood (not recorded which). The receptors were sampled from a young woman who had recovered from COVID-19. The CDR3 runs from the conserved cysteine through the conserved F or W. The D gene is left open where the match is weak. Some rows have no size entry. The others give once, few or many, or a class for an expanded clone.

J gene,V gene,clone size,D gene,CDR3 protein,CDR3 DNA
TRBJ2-3,TRBV5-1,.,.,CASSPNSLTTDTQYF,TGCGCCAGCAGCCCCAACAGCCTTACAACAGATACGCAGTATTTT
TRBJ1-2,TRBV5-1,.,.,CASNTGTHNYGYTF,TGCGCCAGCAACACCGGGACACACAACTATGGCTACACCTTC
TRBJ1-5,TRBV27,.,.,CASSLSAGNQPQHF,TGTGCCAGCAGTTTATCGGCAGGCAATCAGCCCCAGCATTTT
TRBJ1-5,TRBV7-2,.,TRBD1,CASSLDRGQPQHF,TGTGCCAGCAGCTTGGACAGGGGTCAGCCCCAGCATTTT
TRBJ2-3,TRBV9,.,TRBD2,CASSLAGTNTDTQYF,TGTGCCAGCAGCCTCGCCGGGACTAACACAGATACGCAGTATTTT
TRBJ1-2,TRBV30,.,.,CALSPSGVGYTF,TGTGCCCTTTCACCTTCAGGGGTCGGCTACACCTTC
TRBJ1-2,TRBV5-4,.,.,CASSLDNSNYGYTF,TGTGCCAGCAGCCTGGATAACAGCAACTATGGCTACACCTTC
TRBJ1-3,TRBV30,.,.,CAWNPLSGNTIYF,TGTGCCTGGAATCCCCTCTCTGGAAACACCATATATTTT
TRBJ1-5,TRBV2,few,.,CASSGVGERQPQHF,TGTGCCAGCAGTGGTGTCGGGGAGCGCCAGCCCCAGCATTTT
TRBJ2-2,TRBV5-1,.,TRBD1,CASSPRTGPNTGELFF,TGCGCCAGCAGCCCCCGGACAGGTCCTAACACCGGGGAGCTGTTTTTT
TRBJ2-1,TRBV4-1,few,TRBD1,CASSLRTGGHEQFF,TGCGCCAGCAGCCTACGGACAGGGGGCCATGAGCAGTTCTTC
TRBJ1-1,TRBV27,.,TRBD1,CASRQQGSPEAFF,TGTGCCAGCAGGCAACAGGGGAGTCCTGAAGCTTTCTTT
TRBJ2-1,TRBV30,.,.,CAWSVLGSKGEQFF,TGTGCCTGGAGTGTATTGGGGTCGAAGGGGGAGCAGTTCTTC
TRBJ1-2,TRBV14,.,.,CASSQGELSGYTF,TGTGCCAGCAGCCAAGGAGAGCTGTCCGGCTACACCTTC
TRBJ1-1,TRBV9,once,TRBD1,CASSIGQGPLNEAFF,TGTGCCAGCAGCATCGGACAGGGACCACTGAATGAAGCTTTCTTT
TRBJ1-2,TRBV5-1,.,.,CASSFVGAPDGYTF,TGCGCCAGCAGCTTTGTAGGGGCACCGGATGGCTACACCTTC
TRBJ2-5,TRBV3-1/TRBV3-2,.,TRBD2,CASGRLAVPTTQYF,TGTGCCAGCGGCAGACTAGCGGTCCCCACGACCCAGTACTTC
TRBJ1-4,TRBV5-1,.,TRBD1,CASSSTGWREKLFF,TGCGCCAGCAGCTCGACAGGGTGGCGAGAAAAACTGTTTTTT
TRBJ1-5,TRBV30,.,.,CAWRAGRGTNQPQHF,TGTGCCTGGAGGGCAGGGAGAGGGACAAATCAGCCCCAGCATTTT
TRBJ2-2,TRBV9,many,TRBD2,CASSVGASGGIFGTGELFF,TGTGCCAGCAGCGTAGGTGCTAGCGGGGGGATTTTTGGCACCGGGGAGCTGTTTTTT
TRBJ1-2,TRBV6-5,.,TRBD1,CASRPGGGQGLGYTF,TGTGCCAGCAGACCCGGTGGGGGACAGGGTCTCGGCTACACCTTC
TRBJ1-1,TRBV18,.,.,CASSPATGGTEAFF,TGTGCCAGCTCACCAGCGACAGGTGGCACTGAAGCTTTCTTT